These 29 T cell receptor beta chains were all obtained from the same sample, sequenced in a study of cytomegalovirus exposure and HLA in healthy donors. PCR amplification relied on 60 Vbeta primers (plus 13 Jbeta primers). TCRdb keeps only in-frame clones here, not all; method: immunoSEQ multiplex PCR. The sample includes over 70,000 clones, about four fifths of them seen just once. Sequencing input: PBMCs. These receptors were obtained from a man aged 50 to 59 in good health and CMV-seropositive.

The chain joins TRBV2 to TRBJ2-1; the D gene is possibly TRBD1 (5 bases). The V gene lost 4 bases and the J gene lost 5 bases, with 9 bases spanning the gap. The CDR3 is 13 residues long. Germline lookup yields CDR1 SNHLY and CDR2 FYNNEI. CDR3 in amino acids: CASSVGQDNEQFF. CDR3 coding DNA: TGTGCCAGCAGTGTCGGACAAGACAATGAGCAGTTCTTC.

The gene calls are TRBV6-1 and TRBJ2-7; weak D call: TRBD1 (6 bases). From germline, CDR1 is MNHNS and CDR2 SASEGT. Deletions cut 0 bases from V and 6 bases from J, with 15 bases between. There are 15 residues in the CDR3. CDR3 DNA: TGTGCCAGCAGTGAAGCGCAAGAGGGGGTTGGCGAGCAGTACTTC. It is translated as CASSEAQEGVGEQYF.

This clone was seen only a few times. At one end the junction does not follow the germline gene, possibly because of a read error. In nucleotides, the CDR3 is TGTGCCAGCAGTGGCGAGCTCCGGCAGAGGTCCATAGGAAAAACTGTTTTT. It is translated as CASSGELRQRSIGKTVF. This chain uses TRBV25-1 with TRBJ1-4; D gene unclear. This CDR3 spans 17 amino acids. Germline CDR1 is MGHDK and CDR2 is SYGVNS.

This chain uses TRBV7-3 with TRBJ2-7; TRBD2 matches 8 bases. V lost 1 base and J lost 1; bases outside the gene matches: 3. The CDR3 consists of 15 residues. CDR1 SGHTA and CDR2 FQGTGA come from the germline V gene. The CDR3 DNA is TGTGCCAGCAGCTTAAACGGGGGGGCTTCCTACGAGCAGTACTTC. This encodes CASSLNGGASYEQYF.

The gene calls are TRBV2 and TRBJ1-1, with TRBD1 matching over 9 bases. CDR3 length: 15 amino acids. Germline CDR1 reads SNHLY; CDR2 reads FYNNEI. Germline trimming cut 6 bases from V and 6 bases from J; bases unmatched to any gene: 11. The CDR3 DNA reads as TGTGCCAGCAGATCACTGGGACAGGGTCTAGCTGAAGCTTTCTTT. Amino acid sequence: CASRSLGQGLAEAFF.

This clone turned up a few times. The chain recombines TRBV5-1 with TRBJ1-1; weak D call: TRBD1 (6 bases). V was pared by 3 bases and J by 8 bases, with 11 bases between. The CDR3 is 12 amino acids. The germline V gene encodes CDR1 SGHRS and CDR2 YFSETQ. CDR3 protein: CASSWGGGEAFF. Written as DNA, the CDR3 is TGCGCCAGCAGCTGGGGTGGGGGCGAAGCTTTCTTT.

The V gene is TRBV29-1, the J gene TRBJ2-3; D might be TRBD1 (6 bases). Germline lookup yields CDR1 SQVTM and CDR2 ANQGSEA. The CDR3 sequence is 14 residues long. V lost 0 bases, J lost 3 bases, and 10 bases lay in between. CDR3 sequence reads: CSVEDLRGTDTQYF. CDR3 in DNA: TGCAGCGTTGAAGACTTGAGGGGGACAGATACGCAGTATTTT.

The chain has TRBV19 and TRBJ1-2, with D perhaps matching TRBD1 (5 bases). This CDR3 spans 13 amino acids. The ends were cut back, 11 bases at V and 2 bases at J, with 15 bases in the middle. Germline-derived CDR1 and CDR2 are LNHDA and SQIVND (reference sequence). The CDR3, as DNA: TGTGCCTCCTCCCGCGGGGCCAACTATGGCTACACCTTC. Its translation: CASSRGANYGYTF. The complete variable domain, with remaining parts taken from reference TRBV19 and TRBJ1-2, reads DGGITQSPKYLFRKEGQNVTLSCEQNLNHDAMYWYRQDPGQGLRLIYYSQIVNDFQKGDIAEGYSVSREKKESFPLTVTSAQKNPTAFYLCASSRGANYGYTFGSGTRLTVV.

J is TRBJ1-2 and V is TRBV19; 7 nucleotides line up with TRBD1. V shed 6 bases and J 1 base; nucleotides not matched to a gene: 8. Germline V gives CDR1 LNHDA, CDR2 SQIVND (reference sequence). CDR3 length: 15 amino acids. CDR3: CASRDWDRVNYGYTF. CDR3 DNA sequence: TGTGCCAGTAGGGACTGGGACAGAGTTAACTATGGCTACACCTTC.

The J gene is TRBJ2-5, the V gene TRBV5-1; 7 bases line up with TRBD1. V lost 0 bases, J lost 5 bases, and 1 base stayed unmatched. This CDR3 has 13 residues. From germline, CDR1 is SGHRS and CDR2 YFSETQ. The CDR3 reads CASSLGGQETQYF. DNA of the CDR3: TGCGCCAGCAGCTTGGGGGGACAGGAGACCCAGTACTTC.

J is TRBJ2-6 and V is TRBV4-2; 7 bases agree with TRBD2. This CDR3 comprises 19 residues. CDR1 is LGHNA, CDR2 YNFKEQ, per germline. The V and J ends lost 6 bases and 2 bases, in that order; junction bases with no gene match: 16. CDR3 in DNA: TGTGCCAGCAGGCGGTCGAGCGGGATAAACTTCCCTGGGGCCAACGTCCTGACTTTC. Protein sequence: CASRRSSGINFPGANVLTF.

The chain couples TRBV18 to TRBJ2-5; the match to TRBD1 covers 8 bases. The CDR3 runs 15 residues. The germline V gene encodes CDR1 KGHSH and CDR2 LQKENI. Unmatched junction bases numbered 5, after V lost 0 bases and J lost 5 bases. CDR3 sequence (DNA): TGTGCCAGCTCACCACCCTCCGGACAGGGTGAGACCCAGTACTTC. Its translation: CASSPPSGQGETQYF.

The chain is built from TRBV11-3 and TRBJ2-7; D perhaps matches TRBD2 (6 bases). Germline V CDR1 and CDR2: SGHNT, YENEEA. The V and J ends lost 5 bases and 2 bases respectively, with 13 bases between them. There are 14 residues in the CDR3. CDR3 region: CASSSGGATYEQYF. The CDR3 region has the DNA TGTGCCAGCAGCAGCGGAGGGGCGACCTACGAGCAGTACTTC.

V usage is TRBV7-8 and J usage is TRBJ1-3; D not resolved. With 2 bases removed from V and 0 bases from J, the gap between germline ends came to 5 bases. This CDR3 is built from 14 residues. The V gene's germline CDR1 is SGHVS and CDR2 FQNEAQ. The CDR3 DNA reads TGTGCCAGCAGCTTATACGGCTCTGGAAACACCATATATTTT. As protein: CASSLYGSGNTIYF.

The J gene is TRBJ2-7, the V gene TRBV19; TRBD1 agrees at 8 bases. The length of the CDR3 is 12 residues. Trimming at V came to 6 bases and at J to 3 bases, leaving 1 base not matched to a gene. Looked up from germline, CDR1 is LNHDA and CDR2 is SQIVND (reference sequence). The CDR3 here is CASRDRDYEQYF. The CDR3, as DNA: TGTGCCAGTAGGGACAGGGACTACGAGCAGTACTTC.

This clone was seen a single time. The chain uses TRBV5-6 and TRBJ2-5; 8 bases fit TRBD2. V lost 4 bases to trimming and J lost 5 bases; unmatched junction nucleotides: 7. CDR3 length: 14 amino acids. From germline, CDR1 is SGHDT and CDR2 YYEEEE. This chain's CDR3 is CASSPSGSRETQYF. CDR3 DNA sequence: TGTGCCAGCAGCCCGAGCGGGAGTAGGGAGACCCAGTACTTC.

The rearrangement uses TRBV29-1 and TRBJ2-4, with D possibly TRBD2 on 5 matching bases. CDR3 size: 14 residues. Germline V gene sequence: CDR1 SQVTM, CDR2 ANQGSEA. V was shortened by 6 bases and J by 8 bases, with 20 bases between the two germline ends. The DNA for the CDR3 is TGCAGCGTGGGAGAGGAAACCTCTGGTGACATTCAGTACTTC. Its protein is CSVGEETSGDIQYF.

The genes are TRBV30 and TRBJ2-3; 12 nucleotides agree with TRBD2. Germline CDR1 GTSNPN, CDR2 SVGIG (reference sequence). The CDR3 loop spans 13 amino acids. CDR3 bases: TGTGCTTCGACTAGCGGGAGCTCAGATACGCAGTATTTT. It specifies CASTSGSSDTQYF.

The chain is built from TRBV10-3 and TRBJ2-1, with 10 bases identical to TRBD2. The CDR3 has 15 residues. Germline V gives CDR1 ENHRY, CDR2 SYGVKD. The junction had 7 bases not matched to a gene; V was cut back by 10 bases and J by 1 base. The CDR3 DNA follows: TGTGCCACCGGGACTAGCGCCGAGTCCTACAATGAGCAGTTCTTC. It translates to CATGTSAESYNEQFF.

The V gene is TRBV4-3, the J gene TRBJ1-2; weak D call: TRBD1 (5 bases). The germline V and J ends were trimmed by 0 bases and 4 bases, with 12 bases remaining between them. Germline CDR1 reads LGHNA; CDR2 reads YSLEER. The CDR3 is 15 residues long. Written as DNA, the CDR3 is TGCGCCAGCAGCCAAGATCGGGGGGACGGCTATGGCTACACCTTC. It yields the protein CASSQDRGDGYGYTF.

This clone was seen more than once but under ten times. The V gene is TRBV29-1, the J gene TRBJ2-1; possibly TRBD2 for D (5 bases). Deletions cut 8 bases from V and 6 bases from J, with 20 bases between. In germline, CDR1 is SQVTM, CDR2 ANQGSEA. CDR3 size: 14 residues. For the CDR3, the DNA is TGCAGCCCTACTCGGCGGGTGGGGATCAATGAGCAGTTCTTC. This codes for CSPTRRVGINEQFF.

This clone showed up just once. The chain combines TRBV7-2 with TRBJ1-5, with D possibly TRBD1 on 6 matching bases. Germline V gene sequence: CDR1 SGHTA, CDR2 FQGNSA. CDR3 length: 16 residues. The germline V and J ends were trimmed by 5 bases and 4 bases, with 18 bases remaining between them. The CDR3 here is CASSPNAGTLNQPQHF. In DNA form, the CDR3 reads TGTGCCAGCAGCCCAAACGCCGGGACACTTAATCAGCCCCAGCATTTT. Full variable domain (rest looked up from reference TRBV7-2 and TRBJ1-5): GAGVSQSPSNKVTEKGKDVELRCDPISGHTALYWYRQSLGQGLEFLIYFQGNSAPDKSGLPSDRFSAERTGGSVSTLTIQRTQQEDSAVYLCASSPNAGTLNQPQHFGDGTRLSIL.

V gene TRBV27 combines with J gene TRBJ2-1, with 13 bases lining up with TRBD2. V shed 8 bases, J shed 2 bases, and the junction held 12 bases outside the gene matches. The CDR3 is 18 residues long. Per the germline V gene, CDR1 is MNHEY and CDR2 is SMNVEV (reference sequence). CDR3 sequence (DNA): TGTGCCAGCCGTTCCGGGACTAGCGGGACGGGGGCCTACAATGAGCAGTTCTTC. This gives the protein CASRSGTSGTGAYNEQFF.

The rearrangement joins TRBV18 to TRBJ1-1; TRBD1 matches 7 bases. This CDR3 is 15 amino acids long. CDR1 and CDR2 (germline): KGHSH, LQKENI. V gave up 2 bases and J gave up 2 bases; unmatched junction bases: 5. CDR3 sequence: CASSPNRGPNTEAFF. CDR3 nucleotide sequence: TGTGCCAGCTCACCAAACAGGGGTCCTAACACTGAAGCTTTCTTT.

This rearrangement joins TRBV5-1 to TRBJ2-7; TRBD1 agrees at 11 bases. CDR3 length equals 14 residues. The V segment lost 2 bases and the J segment 4 bases; nucleotides outside the gene matches: 2. Per the germline V gene, CDR1 is SGHRS and CDR2 is YFSETQ. The CDR3: CASSFGTGGYEQYF. CDR3 bases: TGCGCCAGCAGCTTCGGGACAGGGGGATACGAGCAGTACTTC.

This clone was detected a few times. The V gene is TRBV9, the J gene TRBJ1-1, with D perhaps matching TRBD1 (5 bases). Trimming pared 4 bases from V and 1 base from J, leaving 14 bases between. The CDR3 runs 15 residues. The germline CDR1 and CDR2 sequences are SGDLS and YYNGEE. The CDR3, as DNA: TGTGCCAGCAGCCAAGTACCGGACACGAACACTGAAGCTTTCTTT. Its protein product is CASSQVPDTNTEAFF.

This clone occurred once. This rearrangement joins TRBV30 to TRBJ1-1; 7 bases match TRBD1. This CDR3 is built from 14 residues. Trimming cost V 2 bases and J 5 bases; bases outside gene matches: 8. The germline gives CDR1 GTSNPN, CDR2 SVGIG (reference sequence). DNA of the CDR3: TGTGCCTGGAGTCAAAATCCGACAGGGACTGAAGCTTTCTTT. Translating gives CAWSQNPTGTEAFF. Filled out from reference TRBV30 and TRBJ1-1, the complete variable domain reads SQTIHQWPATLVQPVGSPLSLECTVEGTSNPNLYWYRQAAGRGLQLLFYSVGIGQISSEVPQNLSASRPQDRQFILSSKKLLLSDSGFYLCAWSQNPTGTEAFFGQGTRLTVV.

The chain employs TRBV4-3 and TRBJ1-2, with D maybe TRBD1 (5 bases). The germline gives CDR1 LGHNA, CDR2 YSLEER. This CDR3 has 18 residues. The V and J ends lost 0 bases and 7 bases respectively, with 24 bases between them. CDR3 in amino acids: CASSQDGTYGSSPGGYTF. The DNA of the CDR3 is TGCGCCAGCAGCCAAGATGGGACTTATGGCAGCTCCCCGGGTGGCTACACCTTC.

The chain joins TRBV29-1 to TRBJ2-3; 7 positions agree with TRBD2. The CDR3 has 14 amino acids. Trimming took 7 bases from V and 0 from J; bases not matched to a gene: 7. From germline, CDR1 is SQVTM and CDR2 ANQGSEA. The CDR3, as DNA: TGCAGCGCGGGGGGTAGGACTAGCACAGATACGCAGTATTTT. Its protein product is CSAGGRTSTDTQYF.